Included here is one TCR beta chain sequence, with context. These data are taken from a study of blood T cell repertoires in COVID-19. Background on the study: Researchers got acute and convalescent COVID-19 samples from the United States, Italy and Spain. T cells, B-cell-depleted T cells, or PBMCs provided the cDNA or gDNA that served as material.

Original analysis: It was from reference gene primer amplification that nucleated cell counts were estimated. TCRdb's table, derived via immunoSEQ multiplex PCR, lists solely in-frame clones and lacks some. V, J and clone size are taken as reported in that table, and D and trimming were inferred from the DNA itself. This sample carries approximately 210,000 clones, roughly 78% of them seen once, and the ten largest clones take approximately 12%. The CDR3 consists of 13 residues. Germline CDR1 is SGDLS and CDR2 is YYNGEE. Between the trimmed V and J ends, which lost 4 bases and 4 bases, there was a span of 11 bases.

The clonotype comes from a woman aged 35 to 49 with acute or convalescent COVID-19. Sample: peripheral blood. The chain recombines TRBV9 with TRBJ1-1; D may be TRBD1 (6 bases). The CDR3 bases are TGTGCCAGCAGCATAGTAGGGGGCACTGAAGCTTTCTTT. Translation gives CASSIVGGTEAFF.